These 5 T cell receptor beta chains were sequenced from one sample in a study of blood T cells in healthy people across ages. Through a sample-barcoded 5' primer and a J-beta primer mix, a second PCR was run for roughly 6 to 11 cycles. In TCRdb, the 5' RACE reads were re-called with MiXCR into one record per CDR3 protein. The sample includes some 1.1 million distinct CDR3 sequences, more than 30% of them seen just once. Material: blood. Receptors originate from a man between 18 and 35 years old in good health.

The rearrangement uses TRBV27 and TRBJ1-5; D is undetermined. There are 14 residues in the CDR3. Germline CDR1 is MNHEY and CDR2 is SMNVEV (reference sequence). Trimming left V 10 bases short and J 0 bases short, with 13 bases between. The CDR3 spells CATWSGYSNQPQHF. In nucleotides, the CDR3 is TGTGCCACCTGGTCGGGATATAGCAATCAGCCCCAGCATTTT.

The chain couples TRBV9 to TRBJ1-2; the D is unclear. CDR3 length equals 16 residues. V was pared by 3 bases and J by 4 bases, with 19 bases between. Germline CDR1 reads SGDLS; CDR2 reads YYNGEE. CDR3 sequence: CASSAHRALSFYGYTF. The CDR3 DNA follows: TGTGCCAGCAGCGCCCACCGGGCTCTAAGTTTCTATGGCTACACCTTC.

V is TRBV6-2 or TRBV6-3 and J is TRBJ2-7, with 9 bases fitting TRBD1. The germline V gene encodes CDR1 MNHEY and CDR2 SVGEGT. The CDR3 loop spans 17 amino acids. V trimming: 4 bases; J trimming: 1 base; junction bases outside the gene matches: 11. The CDR3 region is CASSSRKTGGPSYEQYF. CDR3 nucleotide sequence: TGTGCCAGCAGTTCCCGAAAGACAGGGGGACCTTCCTACGAGCAGTACTTC.

This chain uses TRBV2 with TRBJ1-1, with D possibly TRBD1 on 6 matching bases. The V gene's germline CDR1 is SNHLY and CDR2 FYNNEI. The CDR3 contains 13 residues. Trimming cost V 4 bases and J 3 bases, with 9 bases left between them. As DNA, the CDR3 is TGTGCCAGCAGTGGTGGACAGTACACTGAAGCTTTCTTT. As protein: CASSGGQYTEAFF.

This clonotype came up a few times. This sequence joins TRBV18 and TRBJ2-4, with D tentatively TRBD1 (6 bases). The better agreement between TRBJ2-5 and the DNA end casts doubt on the J call. The CDR3 length is 14 residues. Per the germline V gene, CDR1 is KGHSH and CDR2 is LQKENI. The DNA for the CDR3 is TGTGCCAGCTCATCACGGACAGTGTTGCAGACCCAGTACTTC. Its translation: CASSSRTVLQTQYF.